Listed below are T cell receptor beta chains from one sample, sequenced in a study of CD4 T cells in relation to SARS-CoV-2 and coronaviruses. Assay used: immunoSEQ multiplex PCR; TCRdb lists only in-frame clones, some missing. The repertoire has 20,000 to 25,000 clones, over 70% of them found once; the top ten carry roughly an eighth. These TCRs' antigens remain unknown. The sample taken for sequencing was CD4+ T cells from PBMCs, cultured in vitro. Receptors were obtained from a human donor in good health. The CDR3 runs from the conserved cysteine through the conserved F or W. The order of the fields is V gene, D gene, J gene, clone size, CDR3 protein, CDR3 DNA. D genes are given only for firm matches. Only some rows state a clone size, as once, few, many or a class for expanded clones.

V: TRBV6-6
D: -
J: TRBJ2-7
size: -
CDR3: CASSRTETQGRQYF
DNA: TGTGCCAGCAGCCGAACCGAAACACAGGGAAGACAGTACTTC

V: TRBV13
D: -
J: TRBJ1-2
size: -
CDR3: CASSLALYGYTF
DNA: TGTGCCAGCAGCTTAGCTCTCTATGGCTACACCTTC

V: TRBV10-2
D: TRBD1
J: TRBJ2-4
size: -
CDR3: CASRPGTEIAKNIQYF
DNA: TGCGCCAGCAGACCCGGGACAGAGATAGCCAAAAACATTCAGTACTTC

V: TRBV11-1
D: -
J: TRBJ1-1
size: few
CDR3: CASSLYGDTEAFF
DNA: TGTGCCAGCAGCTTATATGGGGACACTGAAGCTTTCTTT

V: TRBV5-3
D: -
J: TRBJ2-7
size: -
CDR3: CARSPDLTYEQYF
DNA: TGTGCCAGAAGCCCGGACCTCACCTACGAGCAGTACTTC

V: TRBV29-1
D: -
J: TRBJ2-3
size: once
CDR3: CSVERGRSISSTDTQYF
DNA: TGCAGCGTTGAACGGGGACGCTCCATTTCTAGCACAGATACGCAGTATTTT

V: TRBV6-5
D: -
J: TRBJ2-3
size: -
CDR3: CASSYRETSTDTQYF
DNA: TGTGCCAGCAGTTACCGGGAGACGAGCACAGATACGCAGTATTTT

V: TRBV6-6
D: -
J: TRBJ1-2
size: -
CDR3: CASSLGQGPYGYTF
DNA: TGTGCCAGCAGTTTGGGGCAGGGACCCTATGGCTACACCTTC

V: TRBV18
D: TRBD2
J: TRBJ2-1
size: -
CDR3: CASSPSREGLGNEQFF
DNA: TGTGCCAGCTCACCAAGTCGGGAGGGCCTGGGGAATGAGCAGTTCTTC

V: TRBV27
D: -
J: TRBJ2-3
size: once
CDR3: CASSSLGTLGRTQYF
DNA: TGTGCCAGCAGTTCACTAGGAACCCTCGGGCGTACGCAGTATTTT

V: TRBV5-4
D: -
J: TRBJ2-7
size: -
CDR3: CASSLGGAGSRQYF
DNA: TGTGCCAGCAGCTTGGGAGGGGCCGGTTCGCGGCAGTACTTC

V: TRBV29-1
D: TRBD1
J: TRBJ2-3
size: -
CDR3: CSADRAWTDTQYF
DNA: TGCAGCGCTGACAGGGCTTGGACAGATACGCAGTATTTT

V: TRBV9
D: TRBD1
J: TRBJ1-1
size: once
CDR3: CASSLGTANTEAFF
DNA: TGTGCCAGCAGCCTGGGGACAGCGAACACTGAAGCTTTCTTT

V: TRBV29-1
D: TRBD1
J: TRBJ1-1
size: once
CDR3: CSVCTGAGTEAFF
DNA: TGCAGCGTCTGTACAGGGGCGGGCACTGAAGCTTTCTTT

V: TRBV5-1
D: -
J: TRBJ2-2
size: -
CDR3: CASRGLERIGELFF
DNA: TGCGCCAGCCGGGGACTGGAGCGCATCGGGGAGCTGTTTTTT

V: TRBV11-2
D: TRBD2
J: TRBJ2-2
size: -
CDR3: CASSSRTSGRRGTGELFF
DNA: TGTGCCAGCAGCTCCAGGACTAGCGGGAGACGGGGCACCGGGGAGCTGTTTTTT

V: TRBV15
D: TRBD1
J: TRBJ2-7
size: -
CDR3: CATSRERQGSSYEQYF
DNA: TGTGCCACCAGCAGAGAAAGACAGGGAAGCTCCTACGAGCAGTACTTC

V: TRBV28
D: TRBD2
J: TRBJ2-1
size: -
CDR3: CASSLSAGGNNEQFF
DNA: TGTGCCAGCAGTTTATCAGCGGGAGGGAACAATGAGCAGTTCTTC

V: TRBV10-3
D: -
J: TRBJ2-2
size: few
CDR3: CAISDQGHGELFF
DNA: TGTGCCATCAGTGATCAGGGCCACGGGGAGCTGTTTTTT

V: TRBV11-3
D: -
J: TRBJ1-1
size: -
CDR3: CASSPRPLIGVGTEAFF
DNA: TGTGCCAGCAGCCCCCGCCCTTTGATAGGGGTGGGCACTGAAGCTTTCTTT

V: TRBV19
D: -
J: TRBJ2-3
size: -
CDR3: CASSPVAGEGDTQYF
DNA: TGTGCCAGTAGTCCCGTGGCAGGGGAGGGAGATACGCAGTATTTT

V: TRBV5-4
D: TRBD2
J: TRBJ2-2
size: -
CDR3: CASRPGTSGPTGELFF
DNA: TGTGCCAGCAGACCCGGGACTAGCGGACCCACCGGGGAGCTGTTTTTT

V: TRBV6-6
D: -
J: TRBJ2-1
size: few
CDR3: CASSLGPLNEQFF
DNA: TGTGCCAGCAGTCTCGGACCCCTTAATGAGCAGTTCTTC

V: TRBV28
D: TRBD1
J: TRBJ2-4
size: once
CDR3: CASSSAGQGNIQYF
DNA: TGTGCCAGCAGTTCCGCGGGACAGGGGAACATTCAGTACTTC

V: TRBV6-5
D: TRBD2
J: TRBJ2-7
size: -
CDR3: CASSSSSGRVHEQYF
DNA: TGTGCCAGCAGTTCCTCTAGCGGGAGGGTACACGAGCAGTACTTC

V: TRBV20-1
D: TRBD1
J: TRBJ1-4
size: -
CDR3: CSASDGTGGLVEKLFF
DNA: TGCAGTGCTAGTGATGGGACAGGGGGATTAGTGGAAAAACTGTTTTTT

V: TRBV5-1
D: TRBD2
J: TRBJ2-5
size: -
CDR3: CASSFTSGWETQYF
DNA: TGCGCCAGCAGCTTCACTAGCGGGTGGGAGACCCAGTACTTC

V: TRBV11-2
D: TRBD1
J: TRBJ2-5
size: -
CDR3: CASSLGQVQIGETQYF
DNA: TGTGCCAGCAGCTTGGGACAGGTGCAAATAGGGGAGACCCAGTACTTC